This TCR beta chain emerged from a study of cytomegalovirus exposure and HLA in healthy donors. The PCR used 60 Vbeta and 13 Jbeta primers. Only in-frame clones appear in the TCRdb table, and some are missing; sequencing was by immunoSEQ multiplex PCR. The table has 210,000 or so clones, just under 80% seen once. The CDR3 covers 14 residues. V lost 6 bases and J lost 0; bases outside the gene matches: 4. From germline, CDR1 is SGHDN and CDR2 FVKESK. The V gene is TRBV14, the J gene TRBJ2-7, with 8 bases matching TRBD1. This clonotype was obtained from a boy between 5 and 17 years old in good health and CMV-seronegative. Sequences were obtained from PBMCs. The CDR3 DNA reads as TGTGCCAGCAGGTGGGACAGGAGCTCCTACGAGCAGTACTTC. The encoded protein is CASRWDRSSYEQYF. The complete variable domain, with remaining parts taken from reference TRBV14 and TRBJ2-7, reads EAGVTQFPSHSVIEKGQTVTLRCDPISGHDNLYWYRRVMGKEIKFLLHFVKESKQDESGMPNNRFLAERTGGTYSTLKVQPAELEDSGVYFCASRWDRSSYEQYFGPGTRLTVT.